This TCR beta chain emerged from a study of T-cell reconstitution after alpha-beta-depleted transplantation in children. Study-level points and caveats: T-cell numbers and diversity, one year after transplant, stemmed largely from T cells that were newly produced. It was reported that alpha-beta T cells came from several hundred expanded graft clones (about two months after transplant).

Note on this clonotype: Its antigen is not known.

A library of TCRbeta sequences, prepared with unique molecular identifiers, was generated. TCRdb re-called the PCR reads through MiXCR, storing one row per CDR3 protein. The sample lists fewer than 750,000 distinct CDR3 sequences; 27% were seen once. Here the sequenced sample was PBMCs, taken before TCRalphabeta/CD19-depleted stem cell transplant. The sequence was collected from a boy less than two years old with Wiskott-Aldrich syndrome, due to receive a stem cell transplant.

The CDR3 is CASSHLQETQYF. In DNA, the CDR3 is TGCGCCAGCAGCCACTTACAAGAGACCCAGTACTTC. The chain links TRBV4-1 to TRBJ2-5; no firm D call. CDR1 and CDR2 (germline): MGHRA, YSYEKL. The CDR3 loop spans 12 amino acids. Trimming shortened V by 3 bases and J by 2 bases, and 4 bases separated the two germline ends.